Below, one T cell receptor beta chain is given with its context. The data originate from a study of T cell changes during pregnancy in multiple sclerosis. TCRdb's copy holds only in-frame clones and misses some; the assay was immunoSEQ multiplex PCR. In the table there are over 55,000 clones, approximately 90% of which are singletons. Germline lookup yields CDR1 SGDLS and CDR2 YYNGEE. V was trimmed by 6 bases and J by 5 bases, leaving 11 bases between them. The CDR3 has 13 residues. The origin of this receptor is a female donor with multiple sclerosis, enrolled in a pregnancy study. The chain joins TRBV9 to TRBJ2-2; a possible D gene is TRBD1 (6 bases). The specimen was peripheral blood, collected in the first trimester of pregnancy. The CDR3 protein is CASKTGLTGELFF. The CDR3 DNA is TGTGCCAGCAAAACAGGGTTGACCGGGGAGCTGTTTTTT.